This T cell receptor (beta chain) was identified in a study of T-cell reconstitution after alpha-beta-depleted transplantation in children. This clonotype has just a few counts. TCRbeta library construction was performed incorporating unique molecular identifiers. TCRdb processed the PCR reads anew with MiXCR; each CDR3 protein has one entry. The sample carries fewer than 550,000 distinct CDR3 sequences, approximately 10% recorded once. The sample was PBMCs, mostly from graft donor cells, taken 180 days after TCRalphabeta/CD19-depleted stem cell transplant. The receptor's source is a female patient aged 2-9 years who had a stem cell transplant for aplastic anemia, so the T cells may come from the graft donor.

In DNA, the CDR3 is TGCAGCGGCTCCCTAGGACAGGGACCGTATAGCAATCAGCCCCAGCATTTT. Encoded protein: CSGSLGQGPYSNQPQHF. The chain recombines TRBV29-1 with TRBJ1-5, with 8 nucleotides matching TRBD1. The CDR3 runs 17 residues. Germline V CDR1 and CDR2: SQVTM, ANQGSEA. V shed 7 bases and J 0 bases; nucleotides not matched to a gene: 14.